This TCR beta chain was retrieved from a study of T cells after yellow fever vaccination. There are a few counts of this clonotype. Synthesis of TCR cDNA relied on 5'RACE template switching, which attached a universal primer site and UMIs. Each CDR3 protein gets one entry after TCRdb re-called the 5' RACE reads with MiXCR. Here the sample spans about 130,000 distinct CDR3 sequences, roughly 10% being singletons. This clonotype was sampled from a man between 18 and 35 years old who received the YFV17D yellow fever vaccine. The sample consisted of CD8+ T cells sorted from PBMCs, taken on the day of the yellow fever booster vaccination.

CDR3 protein: CASSLAGGYADIQYF. Written as DNA, the CDR3 is TGTGCCAGCAGTTTGGCAGGGGGCTATGCAGACATTCAGTACTTC. The chain links TRBV12-3 or TRBV12-4 to TRBJ2-4; 8 nucleotides line up with TRBD1. V shed 3 bases and J 8 bases; nucleotides not matched to a gene: 9. The CDR3 sequence is 15 residues long.